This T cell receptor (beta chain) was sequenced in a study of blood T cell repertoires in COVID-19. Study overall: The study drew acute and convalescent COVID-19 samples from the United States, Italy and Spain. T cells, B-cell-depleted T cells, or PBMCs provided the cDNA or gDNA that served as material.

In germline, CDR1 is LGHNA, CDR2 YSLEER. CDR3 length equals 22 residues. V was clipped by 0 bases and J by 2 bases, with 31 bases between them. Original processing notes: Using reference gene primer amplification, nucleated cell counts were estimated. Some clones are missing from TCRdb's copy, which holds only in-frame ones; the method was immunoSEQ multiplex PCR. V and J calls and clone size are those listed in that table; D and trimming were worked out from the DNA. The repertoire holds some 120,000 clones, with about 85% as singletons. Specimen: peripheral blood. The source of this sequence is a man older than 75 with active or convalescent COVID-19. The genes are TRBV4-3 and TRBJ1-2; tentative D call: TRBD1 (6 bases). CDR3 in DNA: TGCGCCAGCAGCCAAGATTGGCCCCCGGACAGAAGGGCCTCCTTGCCGAACTATGGCTACACCTTC. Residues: CASSQDWPPDRRASLPNYGYTF.